This T cell receptor beta chain was observed in a study of cytomegalovirus exposure and HLA in healthy donors. Findings and limits, study-wide: The finding came from a later analysis; first-cohort TCR clusters tended to co-occur in the 130 or so validation repertoires. The CMV antigen specificity of a few CMV-associated chains was confirmed through in vitro analysis.

Details on this clone: As yet, its antigen is unknown.

Germline assignment: CDR1 LNHNV and CDR2 YYDKDF (reference sequence). The CDR3 covers 16 residues. The V gene end was trimmed by 5 bases and the J gene end by 7 bases; junction bases not matched to a gene: 15. Here immunoSEQ multiplex PCR was the method, and the copy in TCRdb shows in-frame clones only, minus some. Altogether 150,000 or so clones are present, 89% being singletons, with the ten largest covering 9%. This chain links TRBV15 with TRBJ1-2, with 8 bases fitting TRBD1. This receptor was identified in a woman younger than 35 in good health and CMV-seropositive. Sequenced sample: PBMCs. The CDR3 DNA reads TGTGCCACCAGCTCTCGGACAGGGCGGGACTCTTTTGGCTACACCTTC. It translates to CATSSRTGRDSFGYTF.